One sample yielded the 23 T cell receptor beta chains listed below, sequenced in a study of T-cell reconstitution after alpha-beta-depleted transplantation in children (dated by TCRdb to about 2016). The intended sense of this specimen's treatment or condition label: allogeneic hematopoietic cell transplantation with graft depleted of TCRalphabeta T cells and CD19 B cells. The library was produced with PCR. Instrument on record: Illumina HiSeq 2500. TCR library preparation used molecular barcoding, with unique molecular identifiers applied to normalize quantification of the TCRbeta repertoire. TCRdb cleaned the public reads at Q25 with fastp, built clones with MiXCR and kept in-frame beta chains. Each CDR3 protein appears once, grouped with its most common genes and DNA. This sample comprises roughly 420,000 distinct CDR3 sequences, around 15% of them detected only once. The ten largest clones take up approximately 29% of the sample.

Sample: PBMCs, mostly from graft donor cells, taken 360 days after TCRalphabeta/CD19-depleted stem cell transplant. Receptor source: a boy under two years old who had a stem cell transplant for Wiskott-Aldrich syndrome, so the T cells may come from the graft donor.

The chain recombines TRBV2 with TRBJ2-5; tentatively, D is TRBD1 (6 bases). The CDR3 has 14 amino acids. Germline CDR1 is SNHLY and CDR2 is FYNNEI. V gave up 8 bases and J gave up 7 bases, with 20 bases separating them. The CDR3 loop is CASGDIHTRGTQYF. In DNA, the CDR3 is TGTGCCAGCGGGGACATCCATACACGAGGGACCCAGTACTTC.

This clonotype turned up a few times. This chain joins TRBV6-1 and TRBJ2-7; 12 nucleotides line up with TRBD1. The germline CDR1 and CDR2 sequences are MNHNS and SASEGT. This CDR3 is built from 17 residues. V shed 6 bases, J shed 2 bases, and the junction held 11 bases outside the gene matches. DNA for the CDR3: TGTGCCAGCAGGTCCGGGACAGGGGGCGCTTCCGCCTACGAGCAGTACTTC. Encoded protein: CASRSGTGGASAYEQYF.

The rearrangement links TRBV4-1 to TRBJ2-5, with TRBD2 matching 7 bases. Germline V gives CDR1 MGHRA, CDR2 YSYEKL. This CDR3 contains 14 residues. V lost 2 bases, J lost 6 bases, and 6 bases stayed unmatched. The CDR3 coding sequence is TGCGCCAGCAGCCAAACCCGACTAGCCAAGACCCAGTACTTC. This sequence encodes CASSQTRLAKTQYF.

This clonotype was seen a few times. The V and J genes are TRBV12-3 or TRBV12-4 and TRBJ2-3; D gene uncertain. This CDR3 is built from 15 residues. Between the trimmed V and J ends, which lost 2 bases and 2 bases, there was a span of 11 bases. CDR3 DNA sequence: TGTGCCAGCAGTTTACGGCGGAAATTCACAGATACGCAGTATTTT. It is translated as CASSLRRKFTDTQYF.

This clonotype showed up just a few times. Here the CDR3 DNA reads TGTGCCAGCAGTTACTCGATGAGCCTTGGGGACAGCGGAGATAATTCACCCCTCCACTTT. Translated, it gives CASSYSMSLGDSGDNSPLHF. The V and J genes are TRBV6-2 or TRBV6-3 and TRBJ1-6; TRBD1 aligns across 7 bases. Germline assignment: CDR1 MNHEY and CDR2 SVGEGT. V shed 0 bases and J 5 bases; nucleotides not matched to a gene: 16. CDR3 length: 20 amino acids.

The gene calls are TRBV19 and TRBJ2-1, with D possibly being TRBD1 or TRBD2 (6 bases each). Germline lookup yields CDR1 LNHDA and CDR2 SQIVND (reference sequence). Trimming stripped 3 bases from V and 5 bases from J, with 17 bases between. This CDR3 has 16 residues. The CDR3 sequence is CASSMGRGAIHNEQFF. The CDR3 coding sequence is TGTGCCAGTAGTATGGGTAGGGGGGCCATCCACAATGAGCAGTTCTTC.

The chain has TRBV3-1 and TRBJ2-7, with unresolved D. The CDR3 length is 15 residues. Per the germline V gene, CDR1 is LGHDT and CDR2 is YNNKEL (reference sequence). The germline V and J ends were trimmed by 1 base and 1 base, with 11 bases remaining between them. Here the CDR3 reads CASSQGPVTSYEQYF. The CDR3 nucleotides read TGTGCCAGCAGCCAAGGCCCGGTCACATCCTACGAGCAGTACTTC.

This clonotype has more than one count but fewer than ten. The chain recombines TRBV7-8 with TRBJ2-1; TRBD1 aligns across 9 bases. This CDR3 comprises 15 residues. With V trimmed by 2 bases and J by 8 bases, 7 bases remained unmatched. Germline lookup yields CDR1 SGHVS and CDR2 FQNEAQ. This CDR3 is CASSLPRTGDHEQFF. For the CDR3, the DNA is TGTGCCAGCAGCTTACCAAGGACAGGGGACCATGAGCAGTTCTTC.

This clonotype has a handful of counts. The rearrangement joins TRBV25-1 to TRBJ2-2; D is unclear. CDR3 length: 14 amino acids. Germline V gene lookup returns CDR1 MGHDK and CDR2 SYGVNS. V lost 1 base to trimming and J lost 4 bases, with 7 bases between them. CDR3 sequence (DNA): TGTGCCAGCAGTGAATGGACGGTCACCGGGGAGCTGTTTTTT. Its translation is CASSEWTVTGELFF.

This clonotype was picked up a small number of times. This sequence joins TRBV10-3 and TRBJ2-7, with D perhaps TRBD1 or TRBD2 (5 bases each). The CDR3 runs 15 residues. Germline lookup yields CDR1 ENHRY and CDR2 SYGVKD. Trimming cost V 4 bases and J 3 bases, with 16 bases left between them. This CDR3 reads CAISGQGLAIYEQYF. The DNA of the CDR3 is TGTGCCATCAGTGGCCAGGGATTAGCGATCTACGAGCAGTACTTC.

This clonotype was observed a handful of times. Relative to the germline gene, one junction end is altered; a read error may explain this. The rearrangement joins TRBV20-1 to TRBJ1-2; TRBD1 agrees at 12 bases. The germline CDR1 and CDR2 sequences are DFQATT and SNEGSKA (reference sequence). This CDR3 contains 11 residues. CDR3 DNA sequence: TGCAGTGCTAGTGGGACAGGGGGCGGAGGCTTC. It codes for CSASGTGGGGF.

The CDR3 is CASSPRIGLGVTEAFF. Here the CDR3 DNA reads TGTGCCAGCAGTCCCCGTATCGGTTTAGGAGTCACTGAAGCTTTCTTT. The chain employs TRBV6-1 and TRBJ1-1, with D hard to call. There are 16 residues in the CDR3. The V end was cut by 5 bases, the J end by 4 bases, with 20 bases between. Germline lookup yields CDR1 MNHNS and CDR2 SASEGT.

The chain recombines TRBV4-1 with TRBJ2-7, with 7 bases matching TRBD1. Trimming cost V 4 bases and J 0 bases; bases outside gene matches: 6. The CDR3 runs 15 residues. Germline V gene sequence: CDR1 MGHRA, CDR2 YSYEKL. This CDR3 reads CASSPGTADSYEQYF. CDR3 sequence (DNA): TGCGCCAGCAGCCCTGGGACAGCCGACTCCTACGAGCAGTACTTC.

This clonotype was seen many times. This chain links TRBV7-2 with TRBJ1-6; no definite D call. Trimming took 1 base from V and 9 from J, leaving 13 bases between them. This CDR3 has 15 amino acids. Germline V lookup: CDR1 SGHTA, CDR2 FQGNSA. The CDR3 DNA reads TGTGCCAGCAGCTTAGTACGACCGCGTAGTTCACCCCTCCACTTT. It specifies CASSLVRPRSSPLHF.

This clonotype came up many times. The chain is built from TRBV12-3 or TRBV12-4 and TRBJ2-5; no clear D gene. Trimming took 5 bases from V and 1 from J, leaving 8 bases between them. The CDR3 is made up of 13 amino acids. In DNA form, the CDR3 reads TGTGCCAGCAGTCCCGGGTCCCAAGAGACCCAGTACTTC. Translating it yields CASSPGSQETQYF.

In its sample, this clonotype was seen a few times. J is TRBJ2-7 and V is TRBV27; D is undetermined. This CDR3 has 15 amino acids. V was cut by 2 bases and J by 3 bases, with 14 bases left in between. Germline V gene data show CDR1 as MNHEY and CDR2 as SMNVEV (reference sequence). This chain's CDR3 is CASSLRAYSHYEQYF. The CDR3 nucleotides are TGTGCCAGCAGTTTAAGGGCGTATTCCCACTACGAGCAGTACTTC.

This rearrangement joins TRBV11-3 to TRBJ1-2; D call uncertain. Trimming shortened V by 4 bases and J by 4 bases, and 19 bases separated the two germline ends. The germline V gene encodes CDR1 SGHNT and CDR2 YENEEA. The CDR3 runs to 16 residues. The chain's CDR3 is CASSSISGREVYGYTF. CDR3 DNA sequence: TGTGCCAGCAGCTCAATAAGTGGACGAGAGGTCTATGGCTACACCTTC.

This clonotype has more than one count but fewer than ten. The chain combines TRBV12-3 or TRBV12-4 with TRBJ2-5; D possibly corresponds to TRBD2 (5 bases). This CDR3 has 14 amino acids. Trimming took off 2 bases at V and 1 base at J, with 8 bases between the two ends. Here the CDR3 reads CASSLKGAQETQYF. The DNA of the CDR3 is TGTGCCAGCAGTTTAAAGGGAGCCCAAGAGACCCAGTACTTC.

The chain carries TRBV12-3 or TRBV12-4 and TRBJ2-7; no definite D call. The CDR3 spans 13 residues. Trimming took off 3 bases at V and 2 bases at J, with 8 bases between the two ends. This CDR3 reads CASSLLRTYEQYF. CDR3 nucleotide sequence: TGTGCCAGCAGTTTGCTCAGAACCTACGAGCAGTACTTC.

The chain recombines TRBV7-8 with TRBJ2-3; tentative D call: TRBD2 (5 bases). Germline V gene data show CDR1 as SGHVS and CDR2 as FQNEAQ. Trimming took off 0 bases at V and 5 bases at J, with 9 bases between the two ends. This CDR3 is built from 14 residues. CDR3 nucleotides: TGTGCCAGCAGCTTAGCCGCGGGCCAAGATACGCAGTATTTT. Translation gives CASSLAAGQDTQYF.

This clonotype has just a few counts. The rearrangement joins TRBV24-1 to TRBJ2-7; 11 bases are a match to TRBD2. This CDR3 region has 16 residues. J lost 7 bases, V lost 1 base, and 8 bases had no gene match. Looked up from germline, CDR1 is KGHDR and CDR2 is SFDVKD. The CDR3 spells CATSDLGTSGYLEQYF. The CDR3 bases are TGTGCCACCAGTGATTTAGGGACTAGCGGATATTTGGAGCAGTACTTC.

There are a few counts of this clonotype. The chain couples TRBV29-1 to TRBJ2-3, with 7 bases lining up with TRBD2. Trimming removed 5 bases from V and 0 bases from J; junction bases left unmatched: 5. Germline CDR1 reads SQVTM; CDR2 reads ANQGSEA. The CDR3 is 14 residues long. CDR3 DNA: TGCAGCGTTCTCTCTAGCGGTAGCACAGATACGCAGTATTTT. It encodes CSVLSSGSTDTQYF.

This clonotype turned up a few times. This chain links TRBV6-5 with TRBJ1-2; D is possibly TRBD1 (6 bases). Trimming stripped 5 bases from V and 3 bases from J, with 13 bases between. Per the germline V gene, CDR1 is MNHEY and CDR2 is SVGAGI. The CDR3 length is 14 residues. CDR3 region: CASSTKTGYYGYTF. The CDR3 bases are TGTGCCAGCAGTACAAAGACAGGATACTATGGCTACACCTTC.